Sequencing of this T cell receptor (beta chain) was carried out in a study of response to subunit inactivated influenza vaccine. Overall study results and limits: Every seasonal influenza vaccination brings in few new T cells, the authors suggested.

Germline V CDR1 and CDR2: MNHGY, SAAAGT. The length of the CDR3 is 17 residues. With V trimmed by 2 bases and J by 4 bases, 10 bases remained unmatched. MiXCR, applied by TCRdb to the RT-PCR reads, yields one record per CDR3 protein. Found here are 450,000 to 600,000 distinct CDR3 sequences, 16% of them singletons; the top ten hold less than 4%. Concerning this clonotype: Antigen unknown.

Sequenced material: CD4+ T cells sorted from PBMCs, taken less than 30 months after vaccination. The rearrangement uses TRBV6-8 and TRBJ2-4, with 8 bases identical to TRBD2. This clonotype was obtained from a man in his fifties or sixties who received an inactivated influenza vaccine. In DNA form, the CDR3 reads TGTGCCAGCAGTTACGGCACACTAGCGGCACCTAAAAACATTCAGTACTTC. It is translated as CASSYGTLAAPKNIQYF.